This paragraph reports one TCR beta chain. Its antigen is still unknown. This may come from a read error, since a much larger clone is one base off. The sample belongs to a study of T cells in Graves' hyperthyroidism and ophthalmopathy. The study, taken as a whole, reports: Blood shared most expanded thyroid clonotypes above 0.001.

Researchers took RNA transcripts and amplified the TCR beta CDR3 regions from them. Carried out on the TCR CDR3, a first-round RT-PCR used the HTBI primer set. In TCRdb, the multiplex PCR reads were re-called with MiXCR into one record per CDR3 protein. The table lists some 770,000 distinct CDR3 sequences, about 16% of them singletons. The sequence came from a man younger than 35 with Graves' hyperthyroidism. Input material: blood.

CDR3 sequence (DNA): TGTGCCATCAGCTCAGGTCGGGGGCAGGGGACCCAGTACTTC. Translation: CAISSGRGQGTQYF. The rearrangement links TRBV10-3 to TRBJ2-5, with D perhaps given as TRBD1 or TRBD2 (6 bases each). This CDR3 comprises 14 residues. Germline V gene lookup returns CDR1 ENHRY and CDR2 SYGVKD. The V end was cut by 6 bases, the J end by 7 bases, with 18 bases between.